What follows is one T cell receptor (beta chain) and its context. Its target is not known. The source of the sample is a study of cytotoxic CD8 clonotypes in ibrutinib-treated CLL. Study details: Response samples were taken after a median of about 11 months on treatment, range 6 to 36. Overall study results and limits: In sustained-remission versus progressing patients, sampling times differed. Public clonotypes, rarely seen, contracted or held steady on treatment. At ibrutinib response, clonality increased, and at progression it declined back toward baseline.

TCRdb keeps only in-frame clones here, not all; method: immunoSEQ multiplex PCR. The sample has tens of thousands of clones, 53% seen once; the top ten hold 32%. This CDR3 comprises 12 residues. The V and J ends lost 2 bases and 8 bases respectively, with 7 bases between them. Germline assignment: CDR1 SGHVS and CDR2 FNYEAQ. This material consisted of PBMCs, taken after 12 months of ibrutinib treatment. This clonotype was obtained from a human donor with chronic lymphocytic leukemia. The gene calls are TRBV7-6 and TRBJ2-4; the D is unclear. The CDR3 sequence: CASSLPRDIQYF. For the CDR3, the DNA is TGTGCCAGCAGCTTACCCCGGGACATTCAGTACTTC. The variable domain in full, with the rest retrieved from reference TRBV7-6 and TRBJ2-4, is GAGVSQSPRYKVTKRGQDVALRCDPISGHVSLYWYRQALGQGPEFLTYFNYEAQQDKSGLPNDRFSAERPEGSISTLTIQRTEQRDSAMYRCASSLPRDIQYFGAGTRLSVL.